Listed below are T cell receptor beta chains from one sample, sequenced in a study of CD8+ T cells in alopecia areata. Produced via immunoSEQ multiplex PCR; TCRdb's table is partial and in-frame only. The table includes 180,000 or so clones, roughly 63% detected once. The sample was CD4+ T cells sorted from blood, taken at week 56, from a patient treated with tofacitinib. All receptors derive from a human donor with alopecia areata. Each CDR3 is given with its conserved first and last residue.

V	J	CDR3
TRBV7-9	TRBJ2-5	CASSNRGGIGETQYF
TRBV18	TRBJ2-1	CASSPLGGRGYNEQFF
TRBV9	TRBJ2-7	CASSRDSPYEQYF
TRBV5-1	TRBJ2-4	CASSLEGQGGKNIQYF
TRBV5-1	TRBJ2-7	CASSLAAGPYEQYF
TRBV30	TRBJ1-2	CAWGALGGVYGYTF
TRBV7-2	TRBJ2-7	CASSLMSQSYEQYF
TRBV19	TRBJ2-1	CASSIDRGRPGNEQFF
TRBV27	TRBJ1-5	CASSPGQPLSIQPQHF
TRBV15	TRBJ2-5	CATSSPGTTLETQYF
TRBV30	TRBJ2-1	CAWSVITEQFF
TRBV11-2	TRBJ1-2	CASSSRAHGYTF
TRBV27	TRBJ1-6	CASRTQGRSLHF
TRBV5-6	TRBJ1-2	CASSSGPERGYTF
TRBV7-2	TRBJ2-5	CASTQQETQYF
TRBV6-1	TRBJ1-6	CASSESSSYNSPLHF
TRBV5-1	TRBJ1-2	CASSLGRMNYGYTF
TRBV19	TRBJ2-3	CASSPFGLASTDTQYF
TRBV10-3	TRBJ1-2	CAISESGDIVAYGYTF
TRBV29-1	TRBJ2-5	CSVEDQGTVSQYF
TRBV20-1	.	CSASRAYEQYF
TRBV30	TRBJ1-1	CAWSVKWEAFF
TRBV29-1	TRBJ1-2	CSVGETSLGYGYTF
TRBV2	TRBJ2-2	CASSVLVTGELFF
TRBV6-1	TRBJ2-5	CASRTSGGRETQYF
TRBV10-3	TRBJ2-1	CAISGARGYNEQFF